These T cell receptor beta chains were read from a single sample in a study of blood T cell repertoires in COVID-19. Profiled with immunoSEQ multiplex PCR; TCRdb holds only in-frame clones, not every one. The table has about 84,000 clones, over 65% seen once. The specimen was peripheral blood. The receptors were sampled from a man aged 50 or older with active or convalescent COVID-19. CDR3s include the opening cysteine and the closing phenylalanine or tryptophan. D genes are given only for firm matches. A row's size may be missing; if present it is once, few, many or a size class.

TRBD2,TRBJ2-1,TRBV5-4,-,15,CASSGGGLSYNEQFF,TGTGCCAGCAGCGGCGGGGGGCTCTCCTACAATGAGCAGTTCTTC
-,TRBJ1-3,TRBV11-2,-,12,CASRPQGNTIYF,TGTGCCAGCAGACCACAGGGAAACACCATATATTTT
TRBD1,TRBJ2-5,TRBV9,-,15,CASSPRQGTAETQYF,TGTGCCAGCAGCCCCCGACAGGGGACGGCAGAGACCCAGTACTTC
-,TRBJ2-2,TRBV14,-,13,CASSPQGSGELFF,TGTGCCAGCAGCCCCCAGGGGTCCGGGGAGCTGTTTTTT
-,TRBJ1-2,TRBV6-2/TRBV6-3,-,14,CASSPTGPGNGYTF,TGTGCCAGCAGCCCTACAGGGCCGGGGAATGGCTACACCTTC
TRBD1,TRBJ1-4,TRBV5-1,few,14,CASSQGQGLEKLFF,TGCGCCAGCAGCCAGGGACAGGGATTAGAAAAACTGTTTTTT
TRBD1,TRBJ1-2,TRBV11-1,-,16,CASSSEGRTGNYGYTF,TGTGCCAGCAGCTCAGAGGGGAGGACAGGAAACTATGGCTACACCTTC
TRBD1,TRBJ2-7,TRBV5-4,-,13,CASSLGTGWEQYF,TGTGCCAGCAGCTTGGGGACAGGCTGGGAGCAGTACTTC
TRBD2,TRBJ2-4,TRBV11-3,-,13,CASSLGQRGIQYF,TGTGCCAGCAGCTTAGGGCAGCGGGGCATTCAGTACTTC
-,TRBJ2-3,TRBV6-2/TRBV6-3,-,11,CASSRGGTQYF,TGTGCCAGCAGCCGAGGGGGTACGCAGTATTTT
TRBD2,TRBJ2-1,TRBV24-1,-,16,CATSDPSGGAYNEQFF,TGTGCCACCAGTGACCCCAGCGGGGGGGCCTACAATGAGCAGTTCTTC
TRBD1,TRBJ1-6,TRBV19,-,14,CASSIRGGNSPLHF,TGTGCCAGTAGTATTCGAGGGGGCAATTCACCCCTCCACTTT
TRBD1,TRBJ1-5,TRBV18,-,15,CASSPTGLSNQPQHF,TGTGCCAGCTCACCGACAGGGTTAAGCAATCAGCCCCAGCATTTT
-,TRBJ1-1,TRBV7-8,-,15,CASSPALPGNTEAFF,TGTGCCAGCAGCCCTGCCCTCCCGGGGAACACTGAAGCTTTCTTT
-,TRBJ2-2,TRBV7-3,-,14,CASSLTDRAGELFF,TGTGCCAGCAGCTTAACGGACAGAGCCGGGGAGCTGTTTTTT
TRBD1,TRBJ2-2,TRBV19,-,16,CASSGTGPLGAGELFF,TGTGCCAGTAGTGGGACAGGACCCCTCGGGGCCGGGGAGCTGTTTTTT
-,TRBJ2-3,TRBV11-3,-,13,CASSERGGYTQYF,TGTGCCAGCAGCGAGAGGGGAGGTTATACGCAGTATTTT
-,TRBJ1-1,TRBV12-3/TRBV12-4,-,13,CASSFRGRVEAFF,TGTGCCAGCAGTTTTCGAGGGAGGGTTGAAGCTTTCTTT
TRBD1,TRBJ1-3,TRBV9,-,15,CASSEGGNTGNTIYF,TGTGCCAGCAGCGAAGGGGGCAACACAGGAAACACCATATATTTT
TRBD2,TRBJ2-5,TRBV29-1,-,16,CSVEARTSGSQETQYF,TGCAGCGTTGAAGCCAGGACTAGCGGGAGCCAAGAGACCCAGTACTTC
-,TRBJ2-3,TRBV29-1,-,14,CSVEDGSLSSTQYF,TGCAGCGTTGAAGATGGTTCTCTGTCGAGTACGCAGTATTTT
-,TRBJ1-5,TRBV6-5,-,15,CASSYSRVGNQPQHF,TGTGCCAGCAGTTACTCCAGGGTAGGAAATCAGCCCCAGCATTTT
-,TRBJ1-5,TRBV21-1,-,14,CAKIDRGRDQPQHF,TGTGCCAAAATAGACAGGGGGCGCGATCAGCCCCAGCATTTT
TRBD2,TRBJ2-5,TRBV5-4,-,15,CASSFGGGRGETQYF,TGTGCCAGCAGCTTCGGCGGGGGAAGGGGAGAGACCCAGTACTTC
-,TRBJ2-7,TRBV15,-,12,CATSRDPGGLYF,TGTGCCACCAGCAGAGATCCGGGCGGACTTTACTTC
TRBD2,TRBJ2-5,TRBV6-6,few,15,CASRSRGGGPETQYF,TGTGCCAGCAGAAGTCGGGGGGGTGGACCCGAGACCCAGTACTTC